These 17 T cell receptor beta chains came from one sample sequenced in a study of blood T cell repertoires in COVID-19. Only in-frame clones appear in the TCRdb table, and some are missing; sequencing was by immunoSEQ multiplex PCR. The table shows roughly 200,000 clones, with around 79% occurring only once. Sequences were obtained from peripheral blood. The receptors shown here come from a woman in her 40s with COVID-19, enrolled during active disease.

V gene TRBV30 combines with J gene TRBJ2-5, with 9 bases aligning to TRBD1. Germline CDR1 is GTSNPN and CDR2 is SVGIG (reference sequence). The V gene end was trimmed by 5 bases and the J gene end by 5 bases; junction bases not matched to a gene: 9. The CDR3 has 14 residues. The CDR3 region is CAWGTGTGSETQYF. The DNA for the CDR3 is TGTGCCTGGGGTACCGGGACAGGGTCCGAGACCCAGTACTTC.

CDR3 loop: CASSMGLTMAFF. The CDR3, as DNA: TGTGCCAGTAGTATGGGACTGACCATGGCTTTCTTT. This chain connects TRBV19 to TRBJ1-1; D possibly corresponds to TRBD1 (5 bases). The V gene lost 3 bases and the J gene lost 11 bases, with 13 bases spanning the gap. From germline, CDR1 is LNHDA and CDR2 SQIVND (reference sequence). The CDR3 spans 12 residues.

This chain joins TRBV19 and TRBJ1-4; unclear D gene. The V end was cut by 8 bases, the J end by 4 bases, with 11 bases between. Germline values: CDR1 LNHDA, CDR2 SQIVND (reference sequence). The CDR3 consists of 13 residues. The CDR3 DNA reads TGTGCCAGTGTTGGCGGAATTAATGAAAAACTGTTTTTT. Translated: CASVGGINEKLFF.

This chain uses TRBV6-2 or TRBV6-3 with TRBJ2-2, with 9 bases matching TRBD2. CDR3 size: 21 residues. Trimming cost V 2 bases and J 4 bases; bases outside gene matches: 20. Germline CDR1 is MNHEY and CDR2 is SVGEGT. Here the CDR3 DNA reads TGTGCCAGCAGTTACGCCTCTGGCGGGAGGGACCCCCTGGCGGGCACCGGGGAGCTGTTTTTT. It is translated as CASSYASGGRDPLAGTGELFF.

The chain recombines TRBV19 with TRBJ1-4; 7 bases agree with TRBD1. J lost 6 bases, V lost 3 bases, and 1 base had no gene match. Germline CDR1 is LNHDA and CDR2 is SQIVND (reference sequence). The CDR3 runs 13 residues. CDR3 loop: CASSITGDEKLFF. CDR3 nucleotides: TGTGCCAGTAGTATTACAGGGGATGAAAAACTGTTTTTT.

As concerns this clone: Compared with germline, one end of the junction differs, possibly owing to a read error. The V and J genes are TRBV10-2 and TRBJ1-2; D call uncertain. The germline V gene encodes CDR1 WSHSY and CDR2 SAAADI. The CDR3 length is 19 residues. CDR3: CASSESIPGRPTSKYGYTF. The CDR3 DNA reads TGCGCCAGCAGTGAGTCGATTCCGGGAAGACCCACCTCTAAGTATGGCTACACCTTC.

The chain recombines TRBV5-1 with TRBJ2-7; D might be TRBD1 (6 bases). The CDR3 extends over 14 amino acids. The V end lost 0 bases, the J end lost 4 bases, and 11 bases lay between the germline ends. Germline V gives CDR1 SGHRS, CDR2 YFSETQ. This CDR3 is CASSLVQGTYEQYF. In DNA form, the CDR3 reads TGCGCCAGCAGCTTGGTACAGGGAACTTACGAGCAGTACTTC.

CDR3: CASSPGLRGNTIYF. CDR3 bases: TGTGCCAGCAGTCCGGGACTGAGGGGAAACACCATATATTTT. The chain combines TRBV2 with TRBJ1-3; a weak D match, TRBD1 (5 bases). This CDR3 spans 14 amino acids. Germline V gene data show CDR1 as SNHLY and CDR2 as FYNNEI. V gave up 5 bases and J gave up 4 bases, with 12 bases separating them.

This clone showed up just a few times. DNA for the CDR3: TGTGCCAGTAGCGCACCGGGACATCCCTCTGGCTACACCTTC. Translation: CASSAPGHPSGYTF. The chain employs TRBV19 and TRBJ1-2; D may be TRBD1 (6 bases). The germline V and J ends were trimmed by 6 bases and 7 bases, with 18 bases remaining between them. Germline V CDR1 and CDR2: LNHDA, SQIVND (reference sequence). The CDR3 consists of 14 residues.

The V and J genes are TRBV7-9 and TRBJ2-7; 8 bases agree with TRBD2. Losses at the gene ends were 8 bases for V and 4 bases for J; bases not matched to a gene: 10. Germline CDR1 SEHNR, CDR2 FQNEAQ (reference sequence). The CDR3 sequence is 14 residues long. CDR3 residues: CASSLAGSPYEQYF. CDR3 bases: TGTGCCAGCTCTCTAGCGGGTTCCCCTTACGAGCAGTACTTC. Variable domain in full (rest from reference TRBV7-9 and TRBJ2-7): DTGVSQNPRHKITKRGQNVTFRCDPISEHNRLYWYRQTLGQGPEFLTYFQNEAQLEKSRLLSDRFSAERPKGSFSTLEIQRTEQGDSAMYLCASSLAGSPYEQYFGPGTRLTVT.

The gene calls are TRBV6-5 and TRBJ2-7; TRBD1 matches at 9 bases. After removal of 6 bases from V and 2 bases from J, the junction contained 5 bases not matched to a gene. This CDR3 is 14 amino acids long. CDR1 is MNHEY, CDR2 SVGAGI, per germline. The CDR3 here is CASSRDREAYEQYF. CDR3 coding DNA: TGTGCCAGCAGCCGGGACAGGGAGGCCTACGAGCAGTACTTC.

V and J are TRBV9 and TRBJ2-1; 12 bases fit TRBD2. CDR1 and CDR2 from the germline V gene are SGDLS and YYNGEE. V was pared by 1 base and J by 9 bases, with 8 bases of the junction left unmatched. This CDR3 is built from 16 residues. This CDR3 is CASSVSASGGAIEQFF. The CDR3 nucleotides read TGTGCCAGCAGCGTATCGGCTAGCGGGGGGGCGATTGAGCAGTTCTTC.

The chain employs TRBV28 and TRBJ1-2, with 9 positions matching TRBD1. V lost 7 bases and J lost 2; bases outside the gene matches: 5. From germline, CDR1 is MDHEN and CDR2 SYDVKM. The CDR3 spans 14 residues. The DNA for the CDR3 is TGTGCCAGCACTAACAGGGGGCAAAACTATGGCTACACCTTC. Protein product: CASTNRGQNYGYTF.

The chain links TRBV28 to TRBJ1-6; 8 bases are shared with TRBD1. The CDR3 contains 16 residues. Trimming cost V 8 bases and J 1 base; bases outside gene matches: 7. Germline V gene sequence: CDR1 MDHEN, CDR2 SYDVKM. The CDR3 coding sequence is TGTGCCAGCCTACCGACAGGGGCATCCTATAATTCACCCCTCCACTTT. It yields the protein CASLPTGASYNSPLHF.

The genes are TRBV4-2 and TRBJ1-5; D perhaps matches TRBD1 (5 bases). The length of the CDR3 is 16 residues. From germline, CDR1 is LGHNA and CDR2 YNFKEQ. V gave up 10 bases and J gave up 3 bases, with 22 bases separating them. CDR3 sequence reads: CATFLFGGNDNQPQHF. In DNA, the CDR3 is TGTGCCACCTTTTTGTTTGGGGGGAATGACAATCAGCCCCAGCATTTT.

This sequence joins TRBV9 and TRBJ2-5; no reliable D call. CDR1 is SGDLS, CDR2 YYNGEE, per germline. The CDR3 totals 13 residues. The V gene lost 3 bases and the J gene lost 3 bases, with 9 bases spanning the gap. The DNA of the CDR3 is TGTGCCAGCAGCGGCGGCCCCGAAGAGACCCAGTACTTC. The encoded protein is CASSGGPEETQYF.

This clone has only a few counts. The rearrangement links TRBV6-5 to TRBJ1-3, with 7 positions matching TRBD1. V trimming: 6 bases; J trimming: 7 bases; junction bases outside the gene matches: 9. CDR1 is MNHEY, CDR2 SVGAGI, per germline. The CDR3 contains 14 residues. The CDR3 coding sequence is TGTGCCAGCAGCCGCCGGGACAGAGGGAACACCATATATTTT. Translating it yields CASSRRDRGNTIYF.